This T cell receptor beta chain was recovered during a study of cytomegalovirus exposure and HLA in healthy donors. The germline V gene encodes CDR1 MDHEN and CDR2 SYDVKM. This CDR3 has 14 residues. With 6 bases removed from V and 7 bases from J, the gap between germline ends came to 15 bases. PCR employed 60 Vbeta and 13 Jbeta primers. Sequenced by immunoSEQ multiplex PCR; TCRdb stores in-frame clones only, minus some. Of over 100,000 clones in the sample, roughly 82% are singletons; the top ten hold 2.5% to 3%. Overall study results and limits: The authors listed 180 or so TCR beta chains as cytomegalovirus-associated. Immune exposure information comprised only CMV serostatus. Prediction of most subjects' HLA-A and HLA-B alleles by TCR beta sequences was reportedly accurate.

Note on this clone: What it binds is not known.

The chain is built from TRBV28 and TRBJ1-4, with D possibly matching TRBD1 (6 bases). This clonotype originated in a woman aged 18 to 35 in good health and CMV-seropositive. Sequenced sample: PBMCs. CDR3 residues: CASRRRGSGEKLFF. CDR3 bases: TGTGCCAGCAGGCGAAGGGGGTCGGGTGAAAAACTGTTTTTT.